This TCR beta chain was sequenced for a study of T cell responses to AZD1222 COVID-19 vaccine. Across the study: Researchers grouped second doses given at about 4 or about 12 weeks into one pool.

The V segment lost 8 bases and the J segment 4 bases; nucleotides outside the gene matches: 3. The V gene's germline CDR1 is MDHEN and CDR2 SYDVKM. This CDR3 has 12 amino acids. Produced via immunoSEQ multiplex PCR; TCRdb's table is partial and in-frame only. The sample holds fewer than 200,000 clones, roughly 92% seen once. Concerning this clone itself: Its antigen remains unidentified.

Whole-study findings and limits: There were mostly white British donors and more females than males, and clonal diversity was possibly underestimated. The number of AZD1222 recipients seropositive at baseline was only five or six. None of the repertoires were sampled until the peak T cell response had passed.

The sample was peripheral blood, taken on day 0 of AZD1222 vaccination. The chain employs TRBV28 and TRBJ2-5; 8 bases line up with TRBD2. This clonotype was sampled from an adult in good health. CDR3 nucleotides: TGTGCCAGCGGCGGGGGGTTAGAGACCCAGTACTTC. It translates to CASGGGLETQYF.